This TCR beta chain was found in a study of graft-versus-host responses after intestinal transplantation. Germline-derived CDR1 and CDR2 are MNHEY and SMNVEV (reference sequence). The CDR3 loop spans 17 amino acids. V shed 3 bases and J shed 1 base, with 17 bases lying between them. The method was immunoSEQ multiplex PCR; TCRdb's version includes in-frame clones alone and lacks a portion of them. The table lists about 10,000 clones, almost 95% of them singletons, with roughly 5.4% in the top ten. J is TRBJ2-3 and V is TRBV27; maybe TRBD1 (6 bases). The material sequenced was PBMCs, taken about 70 days after transplant. The receptor was derived from a human patient who received an intestinal transplant, so some T cells may come from the graft donor. The CDR3 DNA sequence: TGTGCCAGCAGTTTCTCTCTCCGGACAGCCGGCACAGATACGCAGTATTTT. This gives the protein CASSFSLRTAGTDTQYF.